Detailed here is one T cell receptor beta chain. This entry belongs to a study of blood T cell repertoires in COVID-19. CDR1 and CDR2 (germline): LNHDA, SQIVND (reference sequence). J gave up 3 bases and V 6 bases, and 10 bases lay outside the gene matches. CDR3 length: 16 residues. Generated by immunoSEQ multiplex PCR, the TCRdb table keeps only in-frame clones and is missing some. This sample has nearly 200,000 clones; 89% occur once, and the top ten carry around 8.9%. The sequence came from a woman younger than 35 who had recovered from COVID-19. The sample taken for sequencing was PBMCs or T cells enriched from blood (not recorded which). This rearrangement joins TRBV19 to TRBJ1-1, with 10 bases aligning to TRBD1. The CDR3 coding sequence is TGTGCCAGTAGACTATACCCCGGGACAGGGGACACTGAAGCTTTCTTT. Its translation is CASRLYPGTGDTEAFF.